These 11 T cell receptor beta chains came from one sample sequenced in a study of blood T cells in healthy people across ages. Next came a second PCR, run for about 7 to 12 cycles, which used a sample-barcoded 5' primer along with a J-beta primer mix. TCRdb independently ran MiXCR on the 5' RACE reads; one entry per CDR3 protein. The data show about 570,000 distinct CDR3 sequences, 25% to 30% seen once. Input material: blood. All receptors come from a woman between 65 and 79 years old in good health.

This chain joins TRBV6-2 or TRBV6-3 and TRBJ1-2; possible D gene TRBD1, 5 bases. Trimming removed 6 bases from V and 2 bases from J, with 13 bases in between. The CDR3 has 14 amino acids. Germline CDR1 MNHEY, CDR2 SVGEGT. This chain's CDR3 is CASSRGSGNYGYTF. CDR3 coding DNA: TGTGCCAGCAGCCGGGGGAGCGGAAACTATGGCTACACCTTC.

V usage is TRBV7-9 and J usage is TRBJ2-7, with TRBD1 identical over 9 bases. V lost 5 bases to trimming and J lost 4 bases; unmatched junction nucleotides: 6. Germline V gene sequence: CDR1 SEHNR, CDR2 FQNEAQ (reference sequence). The CDR3 runs to 14 residues. For the CDR3, the DNA is TGTGCCAGCAGCCCCCGGGACAGGGAGTACGAGCAGTACTTC. Its protein is CASSPRDREYEQYF.

This clonotype was seen a handful of times. Germline is not matched at one junction end, which may reflect a read error. The chain combines TRBV12-5 with TRBJ1-2, with D possibly matching TRBD1 (6 bases). This CDR3 comprises 17 residues. Germline-derived CDR1 and CDR2 are LGHNT and FRNRAP. The CDR3 sequence is CASGLVVVRTASYGYTF. The CDR3 nucleotides read TGTGCTAGTGGTCTGGTAGTCGTTAGGACAGCTTCCTATGGCTACACCTTC.

The chain uses TRBV6-1 and TRBJ2-5, with D unclear. The CDR3 spans 11 residues. Trimming removed 3 bases from V and 7 bases from J, with 6 bases in between. CDR1 is MNHNS and CDR2 is SASEGT in the germline V gene. CDR3 nucleotides: TGTGCCAGCAGTGATGCCAGGACCCAGTACTTC. Translated: CASSDARTQYF.

This clonotype was counted ten times or more. This rearrangement joins TRBV24-1 to TRBJ2-5; D is perhaps TRBD1 (6 bases). The V end was cut by 3 bases, the J end by 8 bases, with 9 bases between. Germline V lookup: CDR1 KGHDR, CDR2 SFDVKD. This CDR3 is built from 12 residues. In DNA, the CDR3 is TGTGCCACCAGTGATCAGGACAGAACCCAGTACTTC. This translates into CATSDQDRTQYF.

V gene TRBV2 combines with J gene TRBJ1-1, with TRBD1 as a possible D gene (6 bases). The CDR3 is made up of 15 amino acids. CDR1 is SNHLY, CDR2 FYNNEI, per germline. The germline V and J ends were trimmed by 6 bases and 0 bases, with 14 bases remaining between them. The CDR3 DNA reads TGTGCCAGCAGGGGGGCGTACCGGATGAACACTGAAGCTTTCTTT. This translates into CASRGAYRMNTEAFF.

This chain connects TRBV4-3 to TRBJ2-1, with 8 bases lining up with TRBD2. This CDR3 region has 15 residues. Germline V lookup: CDR1 LGHNA, CDR2 YSLEER. Trimming removed 1 base from V and 2 bases from J; junction bases left unmatched: 1. CDR3 in DNA: TGCGCCAGCAGCCAAGGTAGCGGGGCCTACAATGAGCAGTTCTTC. It encodes CASSQGSGAYNEQFF.

This clonotype was seen more than once but under ten times. The CDR3 sequence: CASRVETEYLRGIQYF. CDR3 nucleotides: TGTGCCAGCAGGGTCGAGACAGAGTACCTAAGAGGCATTCAGTACTTC. The rearrangement uses TRBV28 and TRBJ2-4; perhaps TRBD1 as D (5 bases). This CDR3 is 16 amino acids long. V was pared by 6 bases and J by 9 bases, with 24 bases between. The germline V gene encodes CDR1 MDHEN and CDR2 SYDVKM.

This clonotype was counted only a few times. The J gene is TRBJ1-1, the V gene TRBV9; D unclear. This CDR3 has 13 residues. Germline V CDR1 and CDR2: SGDLS, YYNGEE. With 2 bases removed from V and 11 bases from J, the gap between germline ends came to 16 bases. The CDR3 protein is CASSVQVSGWAFF. The CDR3 DNA follows: TGTGCCAGCAGCGTCCAGGTCTCAGGATGGGCTTTCTTT.

This clonotype has more than one count but fewer than ten. J is TRBJ1-4 and V is TRBV6-1; D is unresolved. Germline CDR1 is MNHNS and CDR2 is SASEGT. The CDR3 spans 10 residues. V was pared by 2 bases and J by 15 bases, with 7 bases between. The CDR3 DNA reads TGTGCCAGCAGTGAACGGGTGATGTTTTTT. Amino acids: CASSERVMFF.

The chain couples TRBV7-9 to TRBJ1-5; 10 bases line up with TRBD1. The CDR3 is made up of 15 amino acids. Trimming at V came to 5 bases and at J to 4 bases, leaving 5 bases not matched to a gene. The V gene's germline CDR1 is SEHNR and CDR2 FQNEAQ (reference sequence). CDR3 sequence reads: CASSGTGDGNQPQHF. The CDR3 DNA reads as TGTGCCAGCAGCGGGACAGGGGATGGAAATCAGCCCCAGCATTTT.